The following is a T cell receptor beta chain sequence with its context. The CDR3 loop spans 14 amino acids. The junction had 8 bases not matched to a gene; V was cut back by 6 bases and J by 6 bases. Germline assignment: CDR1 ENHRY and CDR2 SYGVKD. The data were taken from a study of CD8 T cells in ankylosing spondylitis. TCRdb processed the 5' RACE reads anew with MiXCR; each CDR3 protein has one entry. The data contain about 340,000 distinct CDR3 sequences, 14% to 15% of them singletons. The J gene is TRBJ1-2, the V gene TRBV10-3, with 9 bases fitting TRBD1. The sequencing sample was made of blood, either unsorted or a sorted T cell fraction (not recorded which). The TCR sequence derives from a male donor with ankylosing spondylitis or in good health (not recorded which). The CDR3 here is CAIRIHGTGNGYTF. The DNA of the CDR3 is TGTGCCATCAGAATTCACGGGACAGGGAATGGCTACACCTTC.